This T cell receptor (beta chain) was captured by sequencing in a study of blood T cell repertoires in COVID-19. Study details: Samples of COVID-19 (acute and convalescent) were obtained from the United States, Italy and Spain.

In the original analysis: Reference gene primer amplification gave nucleated cell count estimates. Repertoires were generated with immunoSEQ multiplex PCR, while TCRdb's copy carries only in-frame clones and drops some. V, J and clone size derive from that table, while D and trimming were established from the DNA sequence. The sample has approximately 230,000 clones; about nine tenths are singletons. The CDR3 runs to 18 residues. The V gene's germline CDR1 is SEHNR and CDR2 FQNEAQ (reference sequence). V lost 0 bases, J lost 0 bases, and 15 bases lay in between. Sequenced material: peripheral blood. The source is a man aged 30 to 45 who had recovered from COVID-19. J is TRBJ2-1 and V is TRBV7-9, with a possible D match to TRBD1 (5 bases). The CDR3 nucleotides are TGTGCCAGCAGCTTAGCGAGAGTAGGGGTCGGCTCCTACAATGAGCAGTTCTTC. Translation gives CASSLARVGVGSYNEQFF.